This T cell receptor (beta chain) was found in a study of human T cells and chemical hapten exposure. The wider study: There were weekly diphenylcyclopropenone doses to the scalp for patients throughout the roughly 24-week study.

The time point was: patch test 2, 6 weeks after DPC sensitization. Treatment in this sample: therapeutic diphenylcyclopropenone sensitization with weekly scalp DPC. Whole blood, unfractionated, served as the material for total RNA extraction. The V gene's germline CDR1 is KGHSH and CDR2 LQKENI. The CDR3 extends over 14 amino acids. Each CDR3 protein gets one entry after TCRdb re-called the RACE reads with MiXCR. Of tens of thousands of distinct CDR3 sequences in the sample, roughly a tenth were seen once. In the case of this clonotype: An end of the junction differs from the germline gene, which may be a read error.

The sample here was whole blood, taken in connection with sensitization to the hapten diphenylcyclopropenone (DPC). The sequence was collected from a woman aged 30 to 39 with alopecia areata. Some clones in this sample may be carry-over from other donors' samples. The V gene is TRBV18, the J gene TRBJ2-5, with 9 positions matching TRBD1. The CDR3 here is CVSSPGTGQETQYF. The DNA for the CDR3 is TGTGTCAGCTCACCAGGGACAGGGCAAGAGACCCAGTACTTC.